This entry lists 15 T cell receptor beta chains sequenced from one sample in a study of cytomegalovirus exposure and HLA in healthy donors. 60 Vbeta and 13 Jbeta primers were used in PCR. The method was immunoSEQ multiplex PCR; TCRdb's version includes in-frame clones alone and lacks a portion of them. This sample has 81,000 or so clones, with approximately 56% found just once. Sequenced: PBMCs. Receptor source: a woman in her twenties or thirties in good health and CMV-seropositive.

This clone has just a few counts. CDR3 bases: TGTGCCAGCAGCCAACTGACAGGGGCGAACCTCCACTTT. It is translated as CASSQLTGANLHF. The V gene is TRBV6-1, the J gene TRBJ1-6, with TRBD1 matching over 8 bases. The CDR3 extends over 13 amino acids. V lost 6 bases and J lost 15; bases outside the gene matches: 10. Germline CDR1 reads MNHNS; CDR2 reads SASEGT.

The V and J genes are TRBV10-2 and TRBJ1-6; TRBD1 might be the D (5 bases). With 3 bases removed from V and 6 bases from J, the gap between germline ends came to 9 bases. This CDR3 is built from 14 residues. Germline V gene data show CDR1 as WSHSY and CDR2 as SAAADI. The CDR3 DNA sequence: TGCGCCAGCAGTGAAGGCGGGGGTAATTCACCCCTCCACTTT. It translates to CASSEGGGNSPLHF.

V gene TRBV18 combines with J gene TRBJ1-1; D is uncertain. The germline V gene has CDR1 KGHSH and CDR2 LQKENI. CDR3 length: 13 amino acids. The V end was cut by 6 bases, the J end by 2 bases, with 10 bases between. The CDR3 coding sequence is TGTGCCAGCTCCCGGGAGCTCAACACTGAAGCTTTCTTT. Its translation: CASSRELNTEAFF.

This chain joins TRBV30 and TRBJ1-2, with 7 bases matching TRBD1. Trimming at V came to 1 base and at J to 4 bases, leaving 9 bases not matched to a gene. CDR3 length equals 15 residues. Germline-derived CDR1 and CDR2 are GTSNPN and SVGIG (reference sequence). This CDR3 is CAWSDIPGGSYGYTF. The CDR3 DNA follows: TGTGCCTGGAGTGACATTCCAGGGGGTAGCTATGGCTACACCTTC.

This chain connects TRBV5-1 to TRBJ2-5, with 10 bases identical to TRBD1. The CDR3 contains 17 residues. Germline values: CDR1 SGHRS, CDR2 YFSETQ. V was clipped by 4 bases and J by 5 bases; unmatched bases: 14. The CDR3 loop reads CASSAQPGQGTVETQYF. In nucleotides, the CDR3 is TGCGCCAGCAGCGCTCAGCCGGGACAGGGGACCGTGGAGACCCAGTACTTC. Complete variable domain (other parts from reference TRBV5-1 and TRBJ2-5): KAGVTQTPRYLIKTRGQQVTLSCSPISGHRSVSWYQQTPGQGLQFLFEYFSETQRNKGNFPGRFSGRQFSNSRSEMNVSTLELGDSALYLCASSAQPGQGTVETQYFGPGTRLLVL.

The V gene is TRBV28, the J gene TRBJ1-2, with a tentative D call TRBD1 (5 bases). CDR3 length: 14 residues. Germline V gene lookup returns CDR1 MDHEN and CDR2 SYDVKM. Between the trimmed V and J ends, which lost 6 bases and 7 bases, there was a span of 18 bases. CDR3 coding DNA: TGTGCCAGCAGCCAAACCCTCAGGGCCCGTGGCTACACCTTC. Its protein product is CASSQTLRARGYTF.

In the case of this clone: At one end, the junction sequence differs from germline, possibly due to a read error. The chain employs TRBV5-5 and TRBJ2-3; D is possibly TRBD2 (6 bases). This CDR3 is 14 amino acids long. Germline V lookup: CDR1 SGHKS, CDR2 YYEKEE (reference sequence). The CDR3 loop is CASSNSGGAYTQCF. The CDR3 DNA follows: TGTGCCAGCAGCAATAGCGGAGGGGCATATACGCAGTGTTTT.

This sequence joins TRBV7-2 and TRBJ2-5; 10 bases align to TRBD2. V lost 5 bases and J lost 5; bases outside the gene matches: 14. CDR3 length: 17 amino acids. Germline CDR1 reads SGHTA; CDR2 reads FQGNSA. The CDR3 sequence: CASSPLVSTSGDETQYF. The CDR3 DNA is TGTGCCAGCAGCCCCCTTGTCTCAACTAGCGGGGATGAGACCCAGTACTTC.

V and J are TRBV10-3 and TRBJ1-6; maybe TRBD1 (6 bases). Germline V gene sequence: CDR1 ENHRY, CDR2 SYGVKD. Trimming took off 2 bases at V and 7 bases at J, with 6 bases between the two ends. The length of the CDR3 is 13 residues. The DNA for the CDR3 is TGTGCCATCAGTGAGACAGGGAATTCACCCCTCCACTTT. Translation gives CAISETGNSPLHF.

This clone was detected only a few times. The genes are TRBV2 and TRBJ2-2; 12 bases are a match to TRBD2. This CDR3 region has 15 residues. Germline lookup yields CDR1 SNHLY and CDR2 FYNNEI. Trimming removed 7 bases from V and 4 bases from J; junction bases left unmatched: 4. The CDR3 sequence is CASTASGGGTGELFF. The CDR3 bases are TGTGCCAGCACGGCTAGCGGGGGGGGCACCGGGGAGCTGTTTTTT.

The gene calls are TRBV5-6 and TRBJ2-3, with D hard to call. V lost 0 bases and J lost 1, with 9 bases in between. The CDR3 runs to 15 residues. From germline, CDR1 is SGHDT and CDR2 YYEEEE. CDR3 region: CASSLDPTRTDTQYF. The CDR3 DNA is TGTGCCAGCAGCTTGGACCCGACTCGCACAGATACGCAGTATTTT.

V and J are TRBV18 and TRBJ1-1; TRBD1 might be the D (5 bases). Germline CDR1 is KGHSH and CDR2 is LQKENI. CDR3 length equals 15 residues. V was trimmed by 1 base and J by 5 bases, leaving 14 bases between them. The CDR3 DNA sequence: TGTGCCAGCTCACCACTTACAGGAGGGAGAACTGAAGCTTTCTTT. It yields the protein CASSPLTGGRTEAFF.

This clone has only a few counts. The rearrangement joins TRBV6-5 to TRBJ1-4; D uncertain. The germline V and J ends were trimmed by 7 bases and 0 bases, with 12 bases remaining between them. CDR3 length: 15 amino acids. The V gene's germline CDR1 is MNHEY and CDR2 SVGAGI. CDR3 sequence: CASKTEGATNEKLFF. The CDR3 DNA is TGTGCCAGCAAGACCGAGGGTGCAACTAATGAAAAACTGTTTTTT.

J is TRBJ2-7 and V is TRBV28; possibly TRBD2 for D (7 bases). This CDR3 spans 14 amino acids. With 6 bases removed from V and 6 bases from J, the gap between germline ends came to 18 bases. The V gene's germline CDR1 is MDHEN and CDR2 SYDVKM. CDR3 bases: TGTGCCAGCAGCTGGAGGGGGGGAAGTGGCGAGCAGTACTTC. Encoded protein: CASSWRGGSGEQYF.

The chain recombines TRBV28 with TRBJ2-3; no definite D call. The CDR3 runs to 13 residues. Germline loops: CDR1 MDHEN, CDR2 SYDVKM. V lost 8 bases and J 0 bases, leaving 9 bases between the germline ends. The CDR3 region is CASRVPSTDTQYF. DNA for the CDR3: TGTGCCAGCCGGGTGCCGAGCACAGATACGCAGTATTTT.